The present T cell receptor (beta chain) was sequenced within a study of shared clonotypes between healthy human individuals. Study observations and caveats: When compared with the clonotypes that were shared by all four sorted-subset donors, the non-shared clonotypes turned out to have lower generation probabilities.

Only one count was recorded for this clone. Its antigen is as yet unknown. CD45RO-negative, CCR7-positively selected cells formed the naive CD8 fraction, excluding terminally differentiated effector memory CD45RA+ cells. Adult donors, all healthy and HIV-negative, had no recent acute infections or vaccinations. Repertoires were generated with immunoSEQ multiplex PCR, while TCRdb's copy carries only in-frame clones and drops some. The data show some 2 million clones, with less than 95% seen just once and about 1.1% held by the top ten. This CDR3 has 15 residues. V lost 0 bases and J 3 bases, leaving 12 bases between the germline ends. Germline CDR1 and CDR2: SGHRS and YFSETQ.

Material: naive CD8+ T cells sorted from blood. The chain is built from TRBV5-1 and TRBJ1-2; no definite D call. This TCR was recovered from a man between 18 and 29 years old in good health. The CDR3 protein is CASSLEGRGDYGYTF. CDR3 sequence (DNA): TGCGCCAGCAGCTTGGAAGGGCGCGGGGACTATGGCTACACCTTC.